This T cell receptor (beta chain) appears in the sequencing data of a study of regulatory T cells in long-lasting Graves disease. Sample time point: newly diagnosed GD, antithyroid drugs for less than 3 months. PBMC RNA served as the TCR library source. Findings and limits, study-wide: Persistent disease exhibited a predilection for TRBV28, TRBJ1-2 and TRBJ2-5.

As concerns this clonotype: Its matching antigen is unknown.

Sequencing libraries for TCR beta were prepared with iRepertoire HTBI primers and Arm-PCR of CDR3 regions. Using its own MiXCR run on the multiplex PCR reads, TCRdb lists one record per CDR3 protein. The sample yields under 700,000 distinct CDR3 sequences, 15% to 20% seen once. CDR1 and CDR2 from the germline V gene are LGHNT and FRNRAP. The CDR3 is 12 residues long. V lost 3 bases and J 6 bases, leaving 8 bases between the germline ends. These data also formed part of another study, on T cells in Graves' hyperthyroidism and ophthalmopathy. From that report: Lactation, pregnancy, other autoimmune disease or uncontrolled infection led to exclusion of patients. A 13 V-J signature model discriminated ophthalmopathy versus stable hyperthyroidism.

The specimen comprised peripheral blood mononuclear cells (PBMCs), sampled at new diagnosis, from a patient treated with antithyroid drugs. The sequence derives from a woman aged 40 to 65 with Graves disease. The chain recombines TRBV12-5 with TRBJ1-1; D unresolved. The CDR3 DNA reads TGTGCTAGTGGTTTAAGAGCGGCTGAAGCTTTCTTT. Encoded protein: CASGLRAAEAFF.